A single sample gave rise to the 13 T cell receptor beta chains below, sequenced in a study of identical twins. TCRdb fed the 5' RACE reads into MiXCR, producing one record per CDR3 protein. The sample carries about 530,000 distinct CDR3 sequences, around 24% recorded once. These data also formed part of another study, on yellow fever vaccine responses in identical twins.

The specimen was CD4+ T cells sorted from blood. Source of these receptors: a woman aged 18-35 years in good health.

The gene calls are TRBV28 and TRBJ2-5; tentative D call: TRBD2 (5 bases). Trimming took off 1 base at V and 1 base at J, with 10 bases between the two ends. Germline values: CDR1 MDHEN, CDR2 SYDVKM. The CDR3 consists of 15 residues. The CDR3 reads CASSLFEGIQETQYF. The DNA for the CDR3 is TGTGCCAGCAGTTTATTCGAGGGTATCCAAGAGACCCAGTACTTC.

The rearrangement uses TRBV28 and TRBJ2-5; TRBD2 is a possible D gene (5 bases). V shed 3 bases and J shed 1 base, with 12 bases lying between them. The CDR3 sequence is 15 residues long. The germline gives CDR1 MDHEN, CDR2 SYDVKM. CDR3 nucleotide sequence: TGTGCCAGCAGTTTGAGCGGAAAGACCCAAGAGACCCAGTACTTC. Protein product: CASSLSGKTQETQYF.

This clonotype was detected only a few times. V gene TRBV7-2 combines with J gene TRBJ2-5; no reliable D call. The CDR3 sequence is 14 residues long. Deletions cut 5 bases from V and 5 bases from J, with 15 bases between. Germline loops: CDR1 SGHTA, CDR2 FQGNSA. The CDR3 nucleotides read TGTGCCAGCAGCCCATCGCTAGGGTCGGAGACCCAGTACTTC. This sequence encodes CASSPSLGSETQYF.

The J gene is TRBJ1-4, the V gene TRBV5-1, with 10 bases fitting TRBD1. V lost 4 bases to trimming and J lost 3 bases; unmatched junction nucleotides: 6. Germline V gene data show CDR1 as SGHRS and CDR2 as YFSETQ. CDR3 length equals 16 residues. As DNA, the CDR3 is TGCGCCAGCAGCGTGGGACAGGGGTTGTCTAATGAAAAACTGTTTTTT. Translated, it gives CASSVGQGLSNEKLFF. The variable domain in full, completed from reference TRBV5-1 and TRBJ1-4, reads KAGVTQTPRYLIKTRGQQVTLSCSPISGHRSVSWYQQTPGQGLQFLFEYFSETQRNKGNFPGRFSGRQFSNSRSEMNVSTLELGDSALYLCASSVGQGLSNEKLFFGSGTQLSVL.

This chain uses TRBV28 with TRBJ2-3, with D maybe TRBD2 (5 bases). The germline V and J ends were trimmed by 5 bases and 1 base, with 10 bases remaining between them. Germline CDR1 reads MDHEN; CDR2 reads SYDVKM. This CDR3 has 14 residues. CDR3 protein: CASSARTRTDTQYF. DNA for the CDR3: TGTGCCAGCAGTGCCAGGACTCGCACAGATACGCAGTATTTT.

In nucleotides, the CDR3 is TGTGCCATCAGTGAGAGACTAGCGGGGGGGCCAAGCAATGAGCAGTTCTTC. It translates to CAISERLAGGPSNEQFF. The chain is built from TRBV10-3 and TRBJ2-1; 14 nucleotides match TRBD2. Germline V gives CDR1 ENHRY, CDR2 SYGVKD. This CDR3 has 17 amino acids. J gave up 6 bases and V 2 bases, and 6 bases lay outside the gene matches.

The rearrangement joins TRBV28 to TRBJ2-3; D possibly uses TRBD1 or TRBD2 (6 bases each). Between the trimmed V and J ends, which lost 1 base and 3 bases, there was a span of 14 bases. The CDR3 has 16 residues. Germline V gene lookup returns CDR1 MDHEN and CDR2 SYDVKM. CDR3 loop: CASSLLGGGKTDTQYF. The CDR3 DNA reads TGTGCCAGCAGTTTATTGGGGGGCGGAAAAACAGATACGCAGTATTTT.

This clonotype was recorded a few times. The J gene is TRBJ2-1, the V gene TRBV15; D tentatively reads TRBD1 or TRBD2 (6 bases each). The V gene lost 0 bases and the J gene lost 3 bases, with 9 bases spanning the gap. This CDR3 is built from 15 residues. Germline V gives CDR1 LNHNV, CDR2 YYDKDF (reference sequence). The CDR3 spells CATSREGGLYNEQFF. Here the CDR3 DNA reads TGTGCCACCAGCAGAGAAGGGGGGCTCTACAATGAGCAGTTCTTC.

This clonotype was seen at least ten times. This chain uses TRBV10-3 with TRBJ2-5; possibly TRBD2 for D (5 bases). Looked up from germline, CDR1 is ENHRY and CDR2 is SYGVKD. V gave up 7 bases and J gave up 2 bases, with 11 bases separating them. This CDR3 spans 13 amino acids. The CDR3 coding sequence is TGTGCCATCATGAGCGGACCTCAAGAGACCCAGTACTTC. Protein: CAIMSGPQETQYF.

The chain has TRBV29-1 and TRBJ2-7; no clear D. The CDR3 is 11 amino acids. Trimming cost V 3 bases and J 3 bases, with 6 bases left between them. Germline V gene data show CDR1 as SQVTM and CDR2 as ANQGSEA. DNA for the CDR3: TGCAGCGTTGATTTTGGCTACGAGCAGTACTTC. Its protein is CSVDFGYEQYF.

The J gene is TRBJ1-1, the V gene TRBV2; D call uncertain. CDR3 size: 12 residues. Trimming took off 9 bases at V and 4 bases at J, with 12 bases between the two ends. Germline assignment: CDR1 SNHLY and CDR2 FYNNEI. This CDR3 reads CARSRRTTEAFF. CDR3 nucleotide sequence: TGTGCCAGATCCCGTAGAACCACTGAAGCTTTCTTT.

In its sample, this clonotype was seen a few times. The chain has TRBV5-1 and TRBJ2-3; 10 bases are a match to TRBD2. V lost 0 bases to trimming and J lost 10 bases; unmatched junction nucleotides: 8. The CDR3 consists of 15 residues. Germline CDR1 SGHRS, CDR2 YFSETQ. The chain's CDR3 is CASSLDTSGALAQYF. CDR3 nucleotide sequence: TGCGCCAGCAGCTTGGATACTAGCGGGGCTTTGGCGCAGTATTTT.

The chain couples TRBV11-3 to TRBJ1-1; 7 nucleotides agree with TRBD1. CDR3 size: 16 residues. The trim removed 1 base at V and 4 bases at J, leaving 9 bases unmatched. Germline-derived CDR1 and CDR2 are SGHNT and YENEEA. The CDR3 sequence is CASSLGKARGVTEAFF. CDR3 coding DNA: TGTGCCAGCAGCTTAGGAAAGGCCAGGGGGGTCACTGAAGCTTTCTTT.